The 3 T cell receptor beta chains listed next were all sequenced from one sample in a study of blood T cell repertoires in COVID-19. The repertoire was sequenced with immunoSEQ multiplex PCR; TCRdb's copy has only in-frame clones and lacks some. The profile covers about 260,000 clones, with around 87% appearing a single time and about 2.5% taken by the ten largest. The sample consisted of peripheral blood. These receptors came from a woman aged 45-59 years with acute or convalescent COVID-19.

The genes are TRBV4-1 and TRBJ2-1; 9 bases fit TRBD2. The CDR3 sequence is 14 residues long. Germline CDR1 reads MGHRA; CDR2 reads YSYEKL. Unmatched junction bases numbered 2, after V lost 3 bases and J lost 5 bases. Here the CDR3 DNA reads TGCGCCAGCAGCCACCGGACTAGCGACAATGAGCAGTTCTTC. It is translated as CASSHRTSDNEQFF.

The chain joins TRBV29-1 to TRBJ2-1; 9 nucleotides align to TRBD2. Trimming at V came to 6 bases and at J to 7 bases, leaving 13 bases not matched to a gene. CDR1 and CDR2 (germline): SQVTM, ANQGSEA. The CDR3 consists of 15 residues. CDR3 protein: CSVEGGRAAENEQFF. CDR3 nucleotide sequence: TGCAGCGTGGAGGGCGGGAGGGCCGCTGAGAATGAGCAGTTCTTC.

A single count supports this clone. CDR3 in amino acids: CASSSRGASGNCNEQFF. The CDR3 DNA follows: TGTGCCAGCAGCAGCCGTGGGGCTAGCGGGAACTGTAACGAGCAGTTCTTC. The V call is TRBV21-1, the J call TRBJ2-1; the table's TRBD2 call for D was not verified on the DNA. TRBV21-1 constitutes a pseudogene. The CDR3 runs 17 residues.